This T cell receptor beta chain was captured by sequencing in a study of CD8+ T cells in alopecia areata. At the level of the study: Graft recipients were roughly 6-11-week-old female C3H/HeJ mice, and donor skin originated from approximately 6-12-month-old C3H/HeJ mice with spontaneous alopecia.

Per germline, CDR1 FNHDT and CDR2 SITEND (reference sequence). This CDR3 has 16 residues. V gave up 1 base and J gave up 0 bases, with 12 bases separating them. This clone was seen a few times. Its target is not known. Gene names denote mouse genes. The observed sequence ends 4 residues before the CDR3 terminus, with the missing tail filled in from the germline J gene. The study's findings and limits: Higher clonality than in normal scalp was seen in lesional scalp, especially alopecia totalis/universalis.

Sorting relied on CD4, CD8alpha, NKG2D, NKG2ACE and other markers applied to pooled cutaneous lymph node cells. cDNA prepared by RNA extraction and subsequent reverse transcription served as the template for sequencing. The assay was immunoSEQ multiplex PCR, and TCRdb's table has in-frame clones only and misses some. The sample was found to contain some 18,000 clones, and every one recurs. Sequencing used CD8+ T cells sorted from a lymph node. This TCR came from a C3H/HeJ mouse with alopecia areata. This strain has MHC haplotype H2-k. V is TRBV19 and J is TRBJ2-3, with D perhaps TRBD2 (7 bases). The DNA read from the CDR3 is TGTGCCAGCAGTATACTGGGGGCTACTAGTGCAGAA. It translates to CASSILGATSAE. The whole CDR3 protein reads CASSILGATSAETLYF. Combining the CDR3 with reference TRBV19 and TRBJ2-3 gives the whole variable domain GGIITQTPKFLIGQEGQKLTLKCQQNFNHDTMYWYRQDSGKGLRLIYYSITENDLQKGDLSEGYDASREKKSSFSLTVTSAQKNEMAVFLCASSILGATSAETLYFGSGTRLTVL.